The rows below give T cell receptor beta chains drawn from one sample of a study of regulatory T cells in long-lasting Graves disease. Using its own MiXCR run on the multiplex PCR reads, TCRdb lists one record per CDR3 protein. The data contain 370,000 or so distinct CDR3 sequences, around 15% of them seen just once; the ten biggest clones take up over 20%. The same sample was also studied in work on T cells in Graves' hyperthyroidism and ophthalmopathy.

This specimen consisted of peripheral blood mononuclear cells (PBMCs), obtained at new diagnosis, from a patient treated with antithyroid drugs. These receptors were collected from a woman aged 18-29 years with Graves disease. The CDR3 runs from the conserved cysteine through the conserved F or W. The order of the fields is D gene, J gene, clone size, V gene, CDR3 protein, CDR3 DNA. A D gene is named only where the DNA matches it firmly. Size values are once, few and many counts, or a class for expanded clones, and some rows have none.

d_call: NA
j_call: TRBJ1-2
clone_size: many
v_call: TRBV12-3/TRBV12-4
cdr3_aa: CASSFPSYGTQNYGYTF
cdr3_nt: TGTGCCAGCAGTTTCCCGTCCTATGGGACACAGAACTATGGCTACACCTTC

d_call: TRBD2
j_call: TRBJ2-3
clone_size: many
v_call: TRBV5-4
cdr3_aa: CASSPIAGVGGDTQYF
cdr3_nt: TGTGCCAGCAGCCCCATAGCGGGAGTCGGAGGGGATACGCAGTATTTT

d_call: TRBD2
j_call: TRBJ2-1
clone_size: NA
v_call: TRBV29-1
cdr3_aa: CSAGGERAYNEQFF
cdr3_nt: TGCAGCGCGGGGGGTGAACGGGCCTACAATGAGCAGTTCTTC

d_call: TRBD2
j_call: TRBJ2-1
clone_size: few
v_call: TRBV24-1
cdr3_aa: CATRASGGPNEQFF
cdr3_nt: TGTGCCACCAGAGCTAGCGGGGGGCCGAATGAGCAGTTCTTC

d_call: TRBD1
j_call: TRBJ2-3
clone_size: many
v_call: TRBV27
cdr3_aa: CASRGNIGDRGADTQYF
cdr3_nt: TGTGCCAGCAGGGGAAACATCGGGGACAGGGGTGCAGATACGCAGTATTTT

d_call: NA
j_call: TRBJ2-5
clone_size: many
v_call: TRBV2
cdr3_aa: CASSERRETQYF
cdr3_nt: TGTGCCAGCAGTGAGCGCCGCGAGACCCAGTACTTC

d_call: NA
j_call: TRBJ1-5
clone_size: many
v_call: TRBV12-3/TRBV12-4
cdr3_aa: CASSTETVSYSNQPQHF
cdr3_nt: TGTGCCAGCAGTACCGAGACCGTCAGCTATAGCAATCAGCCCCAGCATTTT

d_call: NA
j_call: TRBJ1-6
clone_size: many
v_call: TRBV20-1
cdr3_aa: CSARVEGRNSPLHF
cdr3_nt: TGCAGTGCTAGAGTGGAGGGCCGAAATTCACCCCTCCACTTT

d_call: TRBD2
j_call: TRBJ2-7
clone_size: many
v_call: TRBV7-3
cdr3_aa: CASSLRPSGRLREQYF
cdr3_nt: TGTGCCAGCAGCTTACGTCCTAGCGGGAGGTTGCGCGAGCAGTACTTC

d_call: NA
j_call: TRBJ2-5
clone_size: many
v_call: TRBV20-1
cdr3_aa: CSAGWTQETQYF
cdr3_nt: TGCAGTGCTGGGTGGACCCAAGAGACCCAGTACTTC

d_call: NA
j_call: TRBJ2-1
clone_size: few
v_call: TRBV5-6
cdr3_aa: CASSPYLARNEQFF
cdr3_nt: TGTGCCAGCAGCCCCTACCTAGCGCGGAATGAGCAGTTCTTC

d_call: NA
j_call: TRBJ2-2
clone_size: few
v_call: TRBV5-1
cdr3_aa: CASSPTRGDTGELFF
cdr3_nt: TGCGCCAGCAGCCCTACAAGGGGGGACACCGGGGAGCTGTTTTTT

d_call: NA
j_call: TRBJ2-1
clone_size: many
v_call: TRBV9
cdr3_aa: CASSVGMSSYNEQFF
cdr3_nt: TGTGCCAGCAGCGTAGGTATGAGCTCCTACAATGAGCAGTTCTTC

d_call: NA
j_call: TRBJ1-1
clone_size: many
v_call: TRBV24-1
cdr3_aa: CATSDSAGRNTEAFF
cdr3_nt: TGTGCCACCAGTGATTCTGCAGGTCGGAACACTGAAGCTTTCTTT

d_call: NA
j_call: TRBJ2-7
clone_size: few
v_call: TRBV12-3/TRBV12-4
cdr3_aa: CASTFSSYEQYF
cdr3_nt: TGTGCCAGCACCTTTAGCTCCTACGAGCAGTACTTC

d_call: TRBD2
j_call: TRBJ2-5
clone_size: many
v_call: TRBV7-9
cdr3_aa: CASARLAMTQETQYF
cdr3_nt: TGTGCCAGCGCGAGACTAGCGATGACTCAAGAGACCCAGTACTTC

d_call: NA
j_call: TRBJ1-1
clone_size: many
v_call: TRBV5-1
cdr3_aa: CASSLSPQGGTEAFF
cdr3_nt: TGCGCCAGCAGCTTGTCTCCACAGGGAGGCACTGAAGCTTTCTTT

d_call: TRBD1
j_call: TRBJ1-1
clone_size: NA
v_call: TRBV7-6
cdr3_aa: CASSRTWTGVTEAFF
cdr3_nt: TGTGCCAGCAGCCGGACGTGGACAGGGGTCACTGAAGCTTTCTTT

d_call: NA
j_call: TRBJ2-7
clone_size: many
v_call: TRBV3-1
cdr3_aa: CASSQVGYEQYF
cdr3_nt: TGTGCCAGCAGCCAAGTAGGTTACGAGCAGTACTTC

d_call: NA
j_call: TRBJ1-6
clone_size: many
v_call: TRBV20-1
cdr3_aa: CSASLLGDNSPLHF
cdr3_nt: TGCAGTGCTTCCCTATTGGGGGATAATTCACCCCTCCACTTT

d_call: NA
j_call: TRBJ1-5
clone_size: NA
v_call: TRBV10-3
cdr3_aa: CAISESSFGTVGHQPQHF
cdr3_nt: TGTGCCATCAGTGAGTCTTCGTTCGGGACCGTAGGACATCAGCCCCAGCATTTT